These 10 T cell receptor beta chains were sequenced from one sample in a study of tumor and adjacent non-tumor tissue in lung cancer. The library came from three nested PCR rounds adapted from ARM-PCR protocols. TCRdb itself ran the multiplex PCR reads through MiXCR, one entry per CDR3 protein. The table has over 100,000 distinct CDR3 sequences, approximately 71% seen once. No cell sorting was done before RNA was extracted from the tissue. The sequenced material came from lung tumor tissue. Receptor source: a woman aged 55-70 years with non-small cell lung cancer.

V gene TRBV20-1 combines with J gene TRBJ2-4; D possibly corresponds to TRBD2 (7 bases). The CDR3 contains 16 residues. V gave up 1 base and J gave up 3 bases, with 16 bases separating them. CDR1 is DFQATT and CDR2 is SNEGSKA in the germline V gene (reference sequence). CDR3 in DNA: TGCAGTGCTAGAGGACATAGGGAGGGGGGCAAAAACATTCAGTACTTC. Protein product: CSARGHREGGKNIQYF.

The chain has TRBV28 and TRBJ1-2; D unclear. Germline V gives CDR1 MDHEN, CDR2 SYDVKM. The CDR3 is 15 amino acids. V was shortened by 8 bases and J by 0 bases, with 16 bases between the two germline ends. The CDR3 bases are TGTGCCAGCGGAGACCTCTCCTGGGCTAACTATGGCTACACCTTC. Protein product: CASGDLSWANYGYTF.

As concerns this clonotype: The junction shows a germline mismatch at one end, possibly a read error. V usage is TRBV20-1 and J usage is TRBJ1-4, with unresolved D. From germline, CDR1 is DFQATT and CDR2 SNEGSKA (reference sequence). The CDR3 is 15 residues long. CDR3 DNA sequence: TGCAATGCTTCGGAGAGACTAGCAACTAATGAAAAACTGTTTTTT. Its protein product is CNASERLATNEKLFF.

As regards this clonotype: At one end the junction does not follow the germline gene, possibly because of a read error. The chain has TRBV11-2 and TRBJ1-2, with a possible D match to TRBD1 (6 bases). The CDR3 totals 15 residues. Germline V gene sequence: CDR1 SGHAT, CDR2 FQNNGV. Here the CDR3 DNA reads TGTGCCAGCAACTTATTTCGGGGGGCCGGCCATGGCTACACCTTC. This encodes CASNLFRGAGHGYTF.

About this clonotype itself: This could be a read error, since a much larger clone is one nucleotide away. The chain is built from TRBV6-5 and TRBJ2-3; D is possibly TRBD2 (6 bases). Germline V gene sequence: CDR1 MNHEY, CDR2 SVGAGI. The CDR3 length is 13 residues. V dropped 8 bases and J dropped 6 bases, with 15 bases sitting between them. The chain's CDR3 is CASGLLGGDTQYF. For the CDR3, the DNA is TGTGCCAGCGGACTCCTCGGAGGGGATACGCAGTATTTT.

As for this clonotype: One end of the junction varies from germline; a read error may be responsible. The V gene is TRBV6-6, the J gene TRBJ1-1; TRBD1 might be the D (5 bases). CDR1 is MNHNY, CDR2 SVGAGI, per germline (reference sequence). The CDR3 totals 12 residues. The CDR3 coding sequence is TGTGCCTGCAGGATAGGGGAGGTTGAAGCTTTCTTT. Translating gives CACRIGEVEAFF.

This clonotype has a handful of counts. The chain combines TRBV24-1 with TRBJ2-1, with 11 bases aligning to TRBD1. With 4 bases clipped from V and 0 bases from J, the junction kept 4 bases outside the gene matches. CDR3 length: 17 amino acids. Germline assignment: CDR1 KGHDR and CDR2 SFDVKD. The CDR3 here is CATSEFGQGASYNEQFF. Written as DNA, the CDR3 is TGTGCCACCAGTGAATTCGGACAGGGGGCCTCCTACAATGAGCAGTTCTTC.

In DNA, the CDR3 is TGTGCCAGGAGCCTTCCTCCCCAGCGTGAGCAGTACTTC. Translated: CARSLPPQREQYF. The J gene is TRBJ2-7, the V gene TRBV11-2, with D unresolved. Germline V gene data show CDR1 as SGHAT and CDR2 as FQNNGV. With 9 bases removed from V and 7 bases from J, the gap between germline ends came to 19 bases. The CDR3 covers 13 residues.

This clonotype was counted once. In this CDR3 the conserved last residue, phenylalanine or tryptophan, is missing, so a read error is likely. Because the CDR3's place on the DNA is in doubt, the DNA is left out and the CDR3 is given as listed by TCRdb. The chain combines TRBV6-5 with TRBJ1-6; the table's D call, TRBD1, has no DNA check behind it. The CDR3 has 13 amino acids, counting both end residues. The germline CDR1 and CDR2 sequences are MNHEY and SVGAGI. The CDR3 protein is CASSYRRDRGFIS.

With respect to this clonotype: One junction end disagrees with the germline gene, perhaps due to a read error. The chain joins TRBV6-6 to TRBJ2-1; D gene ambiguous. Germline V gene data show CDR1 as MNHNY and CDR2 as SVGAGI (reference sequence). The CDR3 spans 14 residues. CDR3 DNA sequence: TGTGCCAGTAGTTTATCGGCCGTTTACAATGAGCAGTTCTTC. This gives the protein CASSLSAVYNEQFF.